This TCR beta chain was found in a study of Ad26.COV2.S vaccination and SARS-CoV-2 variants. Overall study: Doses of Ad26.COV2.S were injected into muscle once or twice, 56 days apart.

Findings of the study overall: Possible underestimation of total T cell responses by the TCR breadth and depth analyses was noted.

About this clone itself: Its antigen is currently unknown.

Described treatment: roughly 19 received Ad26.COV2.S at low or high dose, single or two shots; 5 received placebo; per-sample allocation not given. After the first vaccine or placebo injection, samples were drawn on day 63. The study used a vaccine consisting of an Ad26 vector that expressed Wuhan-strain SARS-CoV-2 spike. Sequencing was performed with immunoSEQ multiplex PCR; in TCRdb, only in-frame clones are kept and a portion is missing. The sample includes about 420,000 clones, roughly 88% of them seen just once. The germline V gene has CDR1 KGHDR and CDR2 SFDVKD. This CDR3 comprises 15 residues. Trimming took 10 bases from V and 0 from J, leaving 18 bases between them.

This sequence was found in a person aged 18 to 59 who received the Ad26.COV2.S COVID-19 vaccine or a placebo. The sample was peripheral blood, taken in a trial of Ad26.COV2.S vaccine versus placebo. V usage is TRBV24-1 and J usage is TRBJ2-7; the D is unclear. In DNA, the CDR3 is TGTGCCACTAGACCGGTTGGGCTTAGCTCCTACGAGCAGTACTTC. Protein: CATRPVGLSSYEQYF.